These T cell receptor beta chains were read from a single sample in a study of T cells in Graves' hyperthyroidism and ophthalmopathy. TCRdb reprocessed the multiplex PCR reads via MiXCR and lists one record per CDR3 protein. The repertoire has about 580,000 distinct CDR3 sequences, approximately 14% of them found once; the top ten carry approximately 5.7%. The sequenced material came from blood. These TCRs come from a young woman with Graves' hyperthyroidism that later progressed to Graves' ophthalmopathy. The CDR3 runs from the conserved cysteine through the conserved F or W. Fields, in order: V gene, CDR3 protein.

TRBV28	CASSLGLGSTEAFF
TRBV7-2	CASRQSPGIYYNEQFF
TRBV20-1	CSARRTGGGEAFF
TRBV6-1	CASSEEVTAGITEAFF
TRBV14	CASRIGGTYEQYF
TRBV12-3/TRBV12-4	CASSFGGTDYGYTF
TRBV7-8	CASSLSRAWEQYF
TRBV2	CASSMAADQPQHF
TRBV25-1	CASSGQSSYNEQFF
TRBV7-9	CASSQAGSLETQYF
TRBV6-5	CASRFLEVQNTEAFF
TRBV20-1	CSARDWLADTQYF
TRBV3-1	CASSQSYGGQPQHF
TRBV7-8	CASSLGHADHFGYTF
TRBV6-2/TRBV6-3	CASSRTSGSVNEQFF
TRBV19	CASGPIENTEAFF
TRBV29-1	CSVLTGNNSPLHF
TRBV7-9	CASRGRAGEQFF
TRBV30	CAWSQSSGNTIYF
TRBV28	CAILPSGGGAQYF
TRBV27	CASSLSGQGWHEQYF
TRBV5-1	CASNGIGSGSLSYEQYF
TRBV20-1	CSAVLAPDTQYF
TRBV19	CASSIVGRGSPTGELFF
TRBV2	CASRLPGNANEKLFF
TRBV19	CASNREHTDTQYF
TRBV7-3	CASSPSGTNDNEQSF
TRBV12-5	CASGLVPRGAEETQYF
TRBV29-1	CSVGDRKSSGNTIYF